This entry lists 5 T cell receptor beta chains sequenced from one sample in a study of CXCR3-negative and CXCR3-positive naive CD8 T cells. The libraries of TRB cDNA were constructed through 5' RACE using UMI labels. TCRdb re-called the 5' RACE reads and shows each CDR3 protein once, DNA omitted. This sample contains over 100,000 distinct CDR3 sequences. Specimen: naive CXCR3- CD8+ T cells from blood. Subset noted: CD45RO-CCR7+CD27+CD95- naive CD8+ T cells lacking CXCR3 (TNR3-). The source is a human donor in good health. Some clones in this sample may be carry-over from other donors' samples.

The J gene is TRBJ2-7, the V gene TRBV7-2; TCRdb reports TRBD1, a call that lacks DNA to check it against. Germline loops: CDR1 SGHTA, CDR2 FQGNSA. CDR3 size: 16 residues. The CDR3 spells CASSLSGTDLFYEQYF.

The chain employs TRBV4-1 and TRBJ1-4. Germline CDR1 is MGHRA and CDR2 is YSYEKL. CDR3 length: 16 amino acids. The CDR3 spells CASSQDLIFGNEKLFF.

The rearrangement joins TRBV28 to TRBJ2-1. This CDR3 region has 16 residues. CDR1 and CDR2 (germline): MDHEN, SYDVKM. The CDR3 sequence is CASSFVDRRTYNEQFF.

The J gene is TRBJ1-3, the V gene TRBV15; lacking DNA, the TRBD1 call made by TCRdb goes unchecked. The V gene's germline CDR1 is LNHNV and CDR2 YYDKDF (reference sequence). This CDR3 has 13 amino acids. This CDR3 is CATSKTGDYTIYF.

This sequence joins TRBV29-1 and TRBJ2-7; without DNA, the TCRdb call of TRBD2 cannot be checked. This CDR3 is 12 amino acids long. Germline loops: CDR1 SQVTM, CDR2 ANQGSEA. Here the CDR3 reads CSVESPGYEQYF.